This T cell receptor beta chain is drawn from a study of vaccination and CD4 T cells after COVID-19. This clonotype was seen only a few times. The antigen remains undetermined. The CDR3 sequence is 12 residues long. Between the trimmed V and J ends, which lost 3 bases and 4 bases, there was a span of 6 bases. Germline assignment: CDR1 MNHNS and CDR2 SASEGT. The treatment here: roughly nine-day PBMC culture with coronavirus spike peptide pools or control peptides (ViraFEST assay). ViraFEST used peptide pools to expand antigen-specific T cells, then sequenced TCRs. Sequencing of the DNA from cultured CD4+ T cells was carried out with the Oncomine TCR Beta short-read assay. TCRdb independently ran MiXCR on the PCR reads; one entry per CDR3 protein. The sample consists of fewer than 15,000 distinct CDR3 sequences, approximately 55% of them appearing once.

This TCR derives from a human donor who had recovered from COVID-19. Source: CD4+ T cells from blood, cultured in vitro, taken before SARS-CoV-2 vaccination. The V and J genes are TRBV6-1 and TRBJ1-2; D remains ambiguous. As DNA, the CDR3 is TGTGCCAGCAGTGACAGCACCTATGGCTACACCTTC. Translating gives CASSDSTYGYTF.